This entry is about one T cell receptor beta chain. What it binds is unknown. The authors split each subset's genomic DNA evenly across several immunoSEQ plates. Libraries were prepared by immunoSEQ multiplex PCR; TCRdb keeps only in-frame clonotypes and omits some of them. Of 470,000 or so clones listed, around 73% are singletons. This sample was taken from a study of shared clonotypes between healthy human individuals. Overall study findings and caveats: It was only blood that was sampled, and tissue repertoires likely differ.

The CDR3 sequence is 13 residues long. Germline V gene lookup returns CDR1 SQVTM and CDR2 ANQGSEA. Trimming removed 6 bases from V and 6 bases from J; junction bases left unmatched: 8. The TCR sequence derives from a woman between 40 and 55 years old in good health. Some clones in this sample may be carry-over from other donors' samples. Sequencing was carried out using PBMCs. V and J are TRBV29-1 and TRBJ1-2; 9 bases agree with TRBD1. The CDR3 nucleotides read TGCAGCGTCTCCGGGACAGGGTATAATGGCTACACCTTC. Translated, it gives CSVSGTGYNGYTF. Full variable domain (remainder filled in from reference TRBV29-1 and TRBJ1-2): SAVISQKPSRDICQRGTSLTIQCQVDSQVTMMFWYRQQPGQSLTLIATANQGSEATYESGFVIDKFPISRPNLTFSTLTVSNMSPEDSSIYLCSVSGTGYNGYTFGSGTRLTVV.